Below, 30 T cell receptor beta chains from the same sample are listed, as sequenced in a study of blood T cells in healthy people across ages. A sample-barcoded 5' primer and a J-beta primer mix were used in a second PCR of about 7 to 12 cycles. TCRdb itself ran the 5' RACE reads through MiXCR, one entry per CDR3 protein. The table includes around 1,600,000 distinct CDR3 sequences, about 42% detected once. The source material was blood. These receptors all come from a woman between 18 and 30 years old in good health.

This clonotype was seen only a few times. The V gene is TRBV2, the J gene TRBJ2-7, with D hard to call. This CDR3 region has 15 residues. Trimming shortened V by 0 bases and J by 6 bases, and 15 bases separated the two germline ends. Germline CDR1 and CDR2: SNHLY and FYNNEI. The CDR3 sequence is CASSEALLRRSEQYF. For the CDR3, the DNA is TGTGCCAGCAGTGAAGCGCTTCTGCGGCGTAGCGAGCAGTACTTC.

The chain couples TRBV20-1 to TRBJ2-3, with D maybe TRBD2 (6 bases). Germline V gene lookup returns CDR1 DFQATT and CDR2 SNEGSKA (reference sequence). V was cut by 7 bases and J by 1 base, with 9 bases left in between. The length of the CDR3 is 12 residues. The DNA for the CDR3 is TGCAGTGGACTAGGGGGCACAGATACGCAGTATTTT. Its protein is CSGLGGTDTQYF.

The rearrangement links TRBV4-3 to TRBJ2-1, with D perhaps assigned TRBD1 or TRBD2 (5 bases each). The CDR3 is made up of 13 amino acids. The germline CDR1 and CDR2 sequences are LGHNA and YSLEER. The V and J ends lost 3 bases and 8 bases respectively, with 11 bases between them. DNA of the CDR3: TGCGCCAGCAGCCACCCCGGGGCAGATGAGCAGTTCTTC. Translated: CASSHPGADEQFF.

V usage is TRBV12-5 and J usage is TRBJ2-7, with D tentatively TRBD1 (5 bases). Germline V gene sequence: CDR1 LGHNT, CDR2 FRNRAP. Trimming left V 2 bases short and J 0 bases short, with 11 bases between. The CDR3 is 15 amino acids. CDR3 coding DNA: TGTGCTAGTGGTTTGCCGCCGGACATCTCCTACGAGCAGTACTTC. Translating it yields CASGLPPDISYEQYF. The full variable domain, in which reference TRBV12-5 and TRBJ2-7 provide the parts outside the CDR3, is DARVTQTPRHKVTEMGQEVTMRCQPILGHNTVFWYRQTMMQGLELLAYFRNRAPLDDSGMPKDRFSAEMPDATLATLKIQPSEPRDSAVYFCASGLPPDISYEQYFGPGTRLTVT.

The rearrangement links TRBV20-1 to TRBJ2-3, with 8 bases matching TRBD2. The germline V gene has CDR1 DFQATT and CDR2 SNEGSKA (reference sequence). The CDR3 contains 13 residues. The V gene end was trimmed by 7 bases and the J gene end by 2 bases; junction bases not matched to a gene: 5. The CDR3 bases are TGCAGTGGCGGGGGGCCATTCACAGATACGCAGTATTTT. It codes for CSGGGPFTDTQYF.

As regards this clonotype: Sequence at one end of the junction differs from germline and may be a read error. This chain uses TRBV6-4 with TRBJ2-3, with D perhaps TRBD2 (5 bases). This CDR3 comprises 14 residues. CDR1 is MRHNA and CDR2 is SNTAGT in the germline V gene. The CDR3 coding sequence is TGTGCCAGCAGTGCTCGGGGTAGCACAGAGACGCAGTATTTT. The encoded protein is CASSARGSTETQYF.

This clonotype was counted between two and nine times. The J gene is TRBJ2-4, the V gene TRBV29-1; D is undetermined. Germline V gives CDR1 SQVTM, CDR2 ANQGSEA. Trimming stripped 3 bases from V and 1 base from J, with 7 bases between. The CDR3 has 13 residues. CDR3 nucleotides: TGCAGCGTTGAGCCCTACGCCAAAAACATTCAGTACTTC. Its protein is CSVEPYAKNIQYF.

The V and J genes are TRBV11-2 and TRBJ2-2; D perhaps matches TRBD2 (6 bases). The CDR3 sequence is 16 residues long. V dropped 0 bases and J dropped 4 bases, with 12 bases sitting between them. From germline, CDR1 is SGHAT and CDR2 FQNNGV. The CDR3 nucleotides are TGTGCCAGCAGCTTAGAGGAGGGGTACAGCACCGGGGAGCTGTTTTTT. Its translation is CASSLEEGYSTGELFF.

The chain is built from TRBV7-2 and TRBJ2-5, with D possibly being TRBD1 or TRBD2 (5 bases each). Germline lookup yields CDR1 SGHTA and CDR2 FQGNSA. The V end was cut by 5 bases, the J end by 2 bases, with 18 bases between. The CDR3 contains 16 residues. CDR3 residues: CASSLPEWGRQETQYF. DNA for the CDR3: TGTGCCAGCAGCCTCCCGGAATGGGGGAGACAAGAGACCCAGTACTTC.

This chain uses TRBV29-1 with TRBJ2-1; D unresolved. The CDR3 loop spans 10 amino acids. V was shortened by 4 bases and J by 8 bases, with 6 bases between the two germline ends. Germline V gives CDR1 SQVTM, CDR2 ANQGSEA. This CDR3 reads CSVGFDEQFF. As DNA, the CDR3 is TGCAGCGTTGGATTCGATGAGCAGTTCTTC.

The table lists this clonotype with many counts. In DNA, the CDR3 is TGTGCCAGCAGCTTATTTCCGGGAGGATCCTACAATGAGCAGTTCTTC. Translating gives CASSLFPGGSYNEQFF. The chain has TRBV7-2 and TRBJ2-1; the match to TRBD2 covers 7 bases. This CDR3 is 16 amino acids long. J gave up 1 base and V 2 bases, and 5 bases lay outside the gene matches. Germline CDR1 and CDR2: SGHTA and FQGNSA.

This chain joins TRBV5-1 and TRBJ1-1; D gene ambiguous. V dropped 7 bases and J dropped 5 bases, with 15 bases sitting between them. The CDR3 is 13 residues long. From germline, CDR1 is SGHRS and CDR2 YFSETQ. DNA for the CDR3: TGCGCCAGCCGAGCAGTCTTGGCGACTGAAGCTTTCTTT. It encodes CASRAVLATEAFF.

In its sample, this clonotype was seen a few times. CDR3 in DNA: TGTGCCAGCGATTGGGGGACACAGCCCCAGCATTTT. Protein sequence: CASDWGTQPQHF. The V gene is TRBV2, the J gene TRBJ1-5; D is perhaps TRBD1 (6 bases). The germline V gene encodes CDR1 SNHLY and CDR2 FYNNEI. This CDR3 is built from 12 residues. Trimming left V 8 bases short and J 7 bases short, with 12 bases between.

This clonotype was seen a few times. V gene TRBV20-1 combines with J gene TRBJ2-3; unclear D gene. This CDR3 is built from 12 residues. The germline V and J ends were trimmed by 1 base and 6 bases, with 8 bases remaining between them. Germline V CDR1 and CDR2: DFQATT, SNEGSKA (reference sequence). The CDR3 region is CSARVPPDTQYF. The DNA of the CDR3 is TGCAGTGCTAGAGTTCCCCCGGATACGCAGTATTTT.

This chain uses TRBV2 with TRBJ2-5, with D hard to call. The CDR3 sequence is 14 residues long. Germline V gives CDR1 SNHLY, CDR2 FYNNEI. V shed 4 bases and J shed 1 base, with 10 bases lying between them. This CDR3 reads CASSGTDPQETQYF. DNA for the CDR3: TGTGCCAGCAGTGGTACAGATCCCCAAGAGACCCAGTACTTC.

This clonotype was counted only a few times. This sequence joins TRBV20-1 and TRBJ2-1; tentative D call: TRBD2 (6 bases). Germline V gene lookup returns CDR1 DFQATT and CDR2 SNEGSKA (reference sequence). Trimming cost V 6 bases and J 4 bases, with 10 bases left between them. This CDR3 is 12 amino acids long. The CDR3 DNA reads TGCAGTGCGCGCGGGGCATACAATGAGCAGTTCTTC. Protein product: CSARGAYNEQFF.

There are a few counts of this clonotype. The rearrangement links TRBV20-1 to TRBJ2-7, with a possible D match to TRBD2 (7 bases). Trimming removed 0 bases at V and 6 bases at J, with 15 bases between. The V gene's germline CDR1 is DFQATT and CDR2 SNEGSKA (reference sequence). This CDR3 region has 14 residues. The DNA for the CDR3 is TGCAGTGCTAGAGAGAGTGGGGGGGCGTCCGAGCAGTACTTC. Its translation is CSARESGGASEQYF.

This clonotype has more than one count but fewer than ten. The chain links TRBV20-1 to TRBJ1-2; D is unresolved. Germline CDR1 and CDR2: DFQATT and SNEGSKA (reference sequence). There are 13 residues in the CDR3. Between the trimmed V and J ends, which lost 7 bases and 2 bases, there was a span of 14 bases. The CDR3 nucleotides are TGCAGTGGGAGGGAGGGCTCGAACTATGGCTACACCTTC. Translated: CSGREGSNYGYTF.

The rearrangement links TRBV12-3 or TRBV12-4 to TRBJ1-4; D remains unclear. The length of the CDR3 is 12 residues. Trimming took 6 bases from V and 8 from J, leaving 10 bases between them. For the CDR3, the DNA is TGTGCCAGCAGCCCAGAGGGAGAAAAACTGTTTTTT. Its translation is CASSPEGEKLFF.

This clonotype was picked up a small number of times. V and J are TRBV11-2 and TRBJ2-1; D may be TRBD2 (5 bases). The CDR3 loop spans 13 amino acids. The V gene lost 7 bases and the J gene lost 9 bases, with 16 bases spanning the gap. From germline, CDR1 is SGHAT and CDR2 FQNNGV. CDR3 nucleotides: TGTGCCAGCACCAAGGACTGGTTAGGTGAGCAGTTCTTC. Protein: CASTKDWLGEQFF.

The gene calls are TRBV21-1 and TRBJ1-1. TRBV21-1 is shown as a pseudogene. There are 14 residues in the CDR3. For the CDR3, the DNA is TGTGCCAGCAGCACGTTAGGGCAGAACACTGAAGCTTTCTTT. Translating it yields CASSTLGQNTEAFF.

This clonotype was observed a handful of times. V is TRBV24-1 and J is TRBJ1-1; D gene uncertain. The CDR3 extends over 13 amino acids. V lost 4 bases and J lost 5, with 10 bases in between. Germline assignment: CDR1 KGHDR and CDR2 SFDVKD. CDR3 DNA: TGTGCCACCAGTGAGGGCAGTCGGACTGAAGCTTTCTTT. It codes for CATSEGSRTEAFF.

This clonotype was seen a few times. V usage is TRBV20-1 and J usage is TRBJ2-3; D is unresolved. This CDR3 has 17 amino acids. The germline V and J ends were trimmed by 0 bases and 3 bases, with 19 bases remaining between them. CDR1 and CDR2 from the germline V gene are DFQATT and SNEGSKA (reference sequence). The CDR3 reads CSARDFRQPGRTDTQYF. The CDR3 nucleotides read TGCAGTGCTAGAGATTTCCGCCAACCCGGCCGTACAGATACGCAGTATTTT.

In its sample, this clonotype was seen a few times. The chain has TRBV5-4 and TRBJ2-3; D is ambiguous. CDR3 length equals 15 residues. V dropped 4 bases and J dropped 2 bases, with 14 bases sitting between them. The germline V gene encodes CDR1 SGHNT and CDR2 YYREEE (reference sequence). Here the CDR3 DNA reads TGTGCCAGCAGCCCAACCGCGATCTACACAGATACGCAGTATTTT. Protein: CASSPTAIYTDTQYF.

This clonotype has a handful of counts. V and J are TRBV3-1 and TRBJ1-2; D gene ambiguous. Deletions cut 0 bases from V and 4 bases from J, with 12 bases between. Germline assignment: CDR1 LGHDT and CDR2 YNNKEL (reference sequence). CDR3 length: 15 residues. The CDR3 region is CASSQDIPTPYGYTF. As DNA, the CDR3 is TGTGCCAGCAGCCAAGATATCCCGACCCCCTATGGCTACACCTTC. Full variable domain (outside the CDR3, taken from reference TRBV3-1 and TRBJ1-2): DTAVSQTPKYLVTQMGNDKSIKCEQNLGHDTMYWYKQDSKKFLKIMFSYNNKELIINETVPNRFSPKSPDKAHLNLHINSLELGDSAVYFCASSQDIPTPYGYTFGSGTRLTVV.

The rearrangement links TRBV27 to TRBJ1-2, with D possibly matching TRBD1 (6 bases). The V end lost 7 bases, the J end lost 5 bases, and 20 bases lay between the germline ends. Germline CDR1 is MNHEY and CDR2 is SMNVEV (reference sequence). CDR3 length: 15 residues. The CDR3 DNA is TGTGCCAGCACTTCTTATGCAGGGGAGGGGTATGGCTACACCTTC. Amino acid sequence: CASTSYAGEGYGYTF.

The chain uses TRBV6-2 or TRBV6-3 and TRBJ1-2; 7 bases fit TRBD1. The CDR3 has 14 amino acids. The V gene end was trimmed by 6 bases and the J gene end by 6 bases; junction bases not matched to a gene: 10. Germline V gives CDR1 MNHEY, CDR2 SVGEGT. CDR3 amino acids: CASRSYGTEHGYTF. In DNA form, the CDR3 reads TGTGCCAGCAGATCCTACGGGACAGAGCATGGCTACACCTTC.

The V call is TRBV9, the J call TRBJ2-1; the match to TRBD2 covers 11 bases. Trimming at V came to 3 bases and at J to 12 bases, leaving 8 bases not matched to a gene. CDR3 length: 14 amino acids. The germline V gene encodes CDR1 SGDLS and CDR2 YYNGEE. In nucleotides, the CDR3 is TGTGCCAGCAGCGCAGGTTCACTAGCGGGAGTGCAGTTCTTC. This sequence encodes CASSAGSLAGVQFF.

V gene TRBV4-2 combines with J gene TRBJ2-7; weak D call: TRBD2 (5 bases). V lost 1 base and J 7 bases, leaving 17 bases between the germline ends. This CDR3 has 15 residues. Germline loops: CDR1 LGHNA, CDR2 YNFKEQ. CDR3 loop: CASSQVAFSYNEQYF. CDR3 in DNA: TGTGCCAGCAGCCAAGTAGCGTTCTCCTACAATGAGCAGTACTTC.

This clonotype turned up a few times. The gene calls are TRBV25-1 and TRBJ2-1; perhaps TRBD1 as D (6 bases). The germline V and J ends were trimmed by 4 bases and 7 bases, with 17 bases remaining between them. The CDR3 extends over 15 amino acids. Germline lookup yields CDR1 MGHDK and CDR2 SYGVNS. This CDR3 reads CASSAKEGVSNEQFF. DNA of the CDR3: TGTGCCAGCAGTGCCAAAGAGGGGGTGTCGAATGAGCAGTTCTTC.